The 2 T cell receptor beta chains below come from one sample, sequenced in a study of blood T cells in healthy people across ages. A second PCR, run for roughly 7 to 11 cycles, used a sample-barcoded 5' primer plus a J-beta primer mix. TCRdb itself ran the 5' RACE reads through MiXCR, one entry per CDR3 protein. The repertoire consists of some 930,000 distinct CDR3 sequences, with 25% to 35% occurring once and the leading ten covering roughly a tenth. The same sample was also used in a study of T cells of mothers and their children.

The sequenced sample consisted of blood. These receptors originate from a woman aged 40 to 55 in good health.

The J gene is TRBJ2-3, the V gene TRBV29-1; possible D gene TRBD2, 5 bases. V was pared by 3 bases and J by 2 bases, with 12 bases between. The CDR3 is 14 residues long. Germline CDR1 reads SQVTM; CDR2 reads ANQGSEA. CDR3 coding DNA: TGCAGCGTTGATGTGCCGGGGATCACAGATACGCAGTATTTT. It is translated as CSVDVPGITDTQYF.

In regard to this clonotype: This may come from a read error, since a much larger clone is one base off. Here the CDR3 DNA reads TGTGCCGGCAGCTCCGGGATCTATAATGAAAAACTGTTTTTT. It translates to CAGSSGIYNEKLFF. This rearrangement joins TRBV7-6 to TRBJ1-4; D call uncertain. Per the germline V gene, CDR1 is SGHVS and CDR2 is FNYEAQ. This CDR3 is built from 14 residues.